This entry lists 29 T cell receptor beta chains sequenced from one sample in a study of T cell changes during pregnancy in multiple sclerosis. Libraries were prepared by immunoSEQ multiplex PCR; TCRdb keeps only in-frame clonotypes and omits some of them. The repertoire includes just over 60,000 clones, roughly 90% of them detected once, and approximately 3% sits in the top ten. The sequenced sample was peripheral blood, obtained in the second trimester of pregnancy. The origin of the receptors is a female donor in good health, enrolled as a control in a pregnancy study.

CDR3 residues: CAWSVSGFNYGYTF. CDR3 in DNA: TGTGCCTGGAGTGTATCAGGGTTCAACTATGGCTACACCTTC. This rearrangement joins TRBV30 to TRBJ1-2; a weak D match, TRBD1 (5 bases). The CDR3 runs 14 residues. Germline CDR1 is GTSNPN and CDR2 is SVGIG (reference sequence). V lost 0 bases and J 2 bases, leaving 10 bases between the germline ends.

The chain employs TRBV9 and TRBJ2-3; 8 positions agree with TRBD2. After removal of 4 bases from V and 7 bases from J, the junction contained 8 bases not matched to a gene. The V gene's germline CDR1 is SGDLS and CDR2 YYNGEE. The CDR3 is 14 residues long. CDR3 DNA sequence: TGTGCCAGCAGCTCCGGGACTAGTCACTATACGCAGTATTTT. Amino acid sequence: CASSSGTSHYTQYF. The whole variable domain, remainder taken from reference TRBV9 and TRBJ2-3, is DSGVTQTPKHLITATGQRVTLRCSPRSGDLSVYWYQQSLDQGLQFLIQYYNGEERAKGNILERFSAQQFPDLHSELNLSSLELGDSALYFCASSSGTSHYTQYFGPGTRLTVL.

The chain joins TRBV7-8 to TRBJ2-6; tentative D call: TRBD1 (6 bases). CDR3 length: 17 residues. Germline CDR1 is SGHVS and CDR2 is FQNEAQ. The V end lost 1 base, the J end lost 2 bases, and 12 bases lay between the germline ends. CDR3 bases: TGTGCCAGCAGCTTAGTACCCAGGGGAGCTGGGGCCAACGTCCTGACTTTC. It codes for CASSLVPRGAGANVLTF.

This chain links TRBV9 with TRBJ2-2; a weak D match, TRBD1 (5 bases). Germline assignment: CDR1 SGDLS and CDR2 YYNGEE. The V end was cut by 2 bases, the J end by 1 base, with 6 bases between. The length of the CDR3 is 14 residues. In DNA form, the CDR3 reads TGTGCCAGCAGCGTTGGACAGAACACCGGGGAGCTGTTTTTT. Encoded protein: CASSVGQNTGELFF.

This clone was seen once. V gene TRBV6-5 combines with J gene TRBJ2-1, with D hard to call. The CDR3 covers 15 residues. CDR1 is MNHEY and CDR2 is SVGAGI in the germline V gene. Trimming cost V 3 bases and J 3 bases, with 12 bases left between them. The CDR3 DNA sequence: TGTGCCAGCAGTTATCACCCTAGTCTCTACAATGAGCAGTTCTTC. This encodes CASSYHPSLYNEQFF.

The chain links TRBV2 to TRBJ1-6; D uncertain. CDR1 is SNHLY and CDR2 is FYNNEI in the germline V gene. Between the trimmed V and J ends, which lost 6 bases and 7 bases, there was a span of 13 bases. The CDR3 contains 14 residues. The CDR3 coding sequence is TGTGCCAGCAGGGAAAGGACTGCCAATTCACCCCTCCACTTT. Translated: CASRERTANSPLHF.

The genes are TRBV28 and TRBJ2-1, with 10 bases identical to TRBD2. The length of the CDR3 is 14 residues. The germline V gene encodes CDR1 MDHEN and CDR2 SYDVKM. V trimming: 7 bases; J trimming: 8 bases; junction bases outside the gene matches: 8. CDR3 DNA: TGTGCCAGCAACCCTAGCGGGAGTGGATATGAGCAGTTCTTC. This codes for CASNPSGSGYEQFF.

The gene calls are TRBV7-2 and TRBJ2-2, with D unclear. This CDR3 is built from 16 residues. V lost 0 bases to trimming and J lost 0 bases, with 8 bases between them. Germline V gene data show CDR1 as SGHTA and CDR2 as FQGNSA. This chain's CDR3 is CASSLASRSNTGELFF. The DNA for the CDR3 is TGTGCCAGCAGCTTAGCTTCGCGTTCGAACACCGGGGAGCTGTTTTTT.

The table lists this clone with a count of one. This sequence joins TRBV27 and TRBJ2-5, with a weak D call TRBD2 (5 bases). V was clipped by 3 bases and J by 2 bases, with 16 bases between them. The CDR3 spans 16 residues. Germline CDR1 MNHEY, CDR2 SMNVEV (reference sequence). DNA of the CDR3: TGTGCCAGCAGTTTCGTCCCAATAAGCGGTCAAGAGACCCAGTACTTC. Protein sequence: CASSFVPISGQETQYF.

V gene TRBV7-2 combines with J gene TRBJ2-1; TRBD2 agrees at 7 bases. After removal of 2 bases from V and 5 bases from J, the junction contained 3 bases not matched to a gene. The CDR3 runs 14 residues. Germline V gene lookup returns CDR1 SGHTA and CDR2 FQGNSA. In DNA, the CDR3 is TGTGCCAGCAGCTTATCAGCGGGAAACAATGAGCAGTTCTTC. Translating it yields CASSLSAGNNEQFF.

The gene calls are TRBV28 and TRBJ1-1, with a weak D call TRBD1 (5 bases). The CDR3 length is 16 residues. Germline V gene lookup returns CDR1 MDHEN and CDR2 SYDVKM. Trimming stripped 6 bases from V and 4 bases from J, with 21 bases between. CDR3 sequence: CASRLPHGGDLTEAFF. CDR3 DNA: TGTGCCAGCAGATTACCTCACGGGGGGGATCTCACTGAAGCTTTCTTT.

The chain links TRBV7-2 to TRBJ2-1; TRBD2 agrees at 9 bases. This CDR3 spans 17 amino acids. Looked up from germline, CDR1 is SGHTA and CDR2 is FQGNSA. J gave up 7 bases and V 1 base, and 11 bases lay outside the gene matches. CDR3 region: CASSLGSSGILRNEQFF. CDR3 DNA sequence: TGTGCCAGCAGCTTAGGGTCTAGCGGGATCCTAAGGAATGAGCAGTTCTTC.

This rearrangement joins TRBV11-2 to TRBJ1-1, with 7 positions matching TRBD1. J gave up 0 bases and V 3 bases, and 4 bases lay outside the gene matches. The CDR3 contains 15 residues. The V gene's germline CDR1 is SGHAT and CDR2 FQNNGV. Written as DNA, the CDR3 is TGTGCCAGCAGCTTGGCGGGACAGATGAACACTGAAGCTTTCTTT. It encodes CASSLAGQMNTEAFF. Complete variable domain (other parts from reference TRBV11-2 and TRBJ1-1): EAGVAQSPRYKIIEKRQSVAFWCNPISGHATLYWYQQILGQGPKLLIQFQNNGVVDDSQLPKDRFSAERLKGVDSTLKIQPAKLEDSAVYLCASSLAGQMNTEAFFGQGTRLTVV.

This chain connects TRBV9 to TRBJ2-1; TRBD2 matches at 10 bases. The CDR3 extends over 19 amino acids. After removal of 5 bases from V and 5 bases from J, the junction contained 19 bases not matched to a gene. Per germline, CDR1 SGDLS and CDR2 YYNGEE. The chain's CDR3 is CASSPEGGIWTSGDNEQFF. The CDR3 DNA follows: TGTGCCAGCAGTCCCGAAGGAGGGATTTGGACTAGCGGCGACAATGAGCAGTTCTTC.

CDR3 nucleotide sequence: TGCGCCAGCAGCCAAGAACCCCGCGGCCAAGAGACCCAGTACTTC. Protein product: CASSQEPRGQETQYF. The chain couples TRBV4-1 to TRBJ2-5; D gene ambiguous. CDR1 is MGHRA and CDR2 is YSYEKL in the germline V gene. The CDR3 is 15 residues long. V lost 0 bases to trimming and J lost 1 base, with 9 bases between them.

The V gene is TRBV2, the J gene TRBJ2-6; 11 nucleotides match TRBD2. Germline CDR1 is SNHLY and CDR2 is FYNNEI. Trimming took 8 bases from V and 2 from J; bases not matched to a gene: 8. The CDR3 runs to 17 residues. DNA of the CDR3: TGTGCCAGCTGGGGTAGCGGGAGGGGTACTGGGGCCAACGTCCTGACTTTC. Translated: CASWGSGRGTGANVLTF. Combining the CDR3 with reference TRBV2 and TRBJ2-6 gives the whole variable domain EPEVTQTPSHQVTQMGQEVILRCVPISNHLYFYWYRQILGQKVEFLVSFYNNEISEKSEIFDDQFSVERPDGSNFTLKIRSTKLEDSAMYFCASWGSGRGTGANVLTFGAGSRLTVL.

The genes are TRBV19 and TRBJ2-7; D is perhaps TRBD2 (5 bases). The CDR3 extends over 13 amino acids. V gave up 8 bases and J gave up 3 bases, with 14 bases separating them. The germline gives CDR1 LNHDA, CDR2 SQIVND (reference sequence). CDR3 protein: CASSGPGFYEQYF. DNA for the CDR3: TGTGCCAGTTCTGGTCCGGGGTTCTACGAGCAGTACTTC. Full variable domain (remainder filled in from reference TRBV19 and TRBJ2-7): DGGITQSPKYLFRKEGQNVTLSCEQNLNHDAMYWYRQDPGQGLRLIYYSQIVNDFQKGDIAEGYSVSREKKESFPLTVTSAQKNPTAFYLCASSGPGFYEQYFGPGTRLTVT.

This clone was observed a single time. The V and J genes are TRBV5-6 and TRBJ2-1; the match to TRBD2 covers 7 bases. Germline assignment: CDR1 SGHDT and CDR2 YYEEEE. The CDR3 contains 14 residues. V lost 6 bases and J lost 6; bases outside the gene matches: 9. CDR3 nucleotides: TGTGCCAGCAACGATGGGTCGGGAGGCAATGAGCAGTTCTTC. Translated: CASNDGSGGNEQFF.

The chain uses TRBV11-2 and TRBJ2-2; tentatively, D is TRBD2 (5 bases). Germline CDR1 is SGHAT and CDR2 is FQNNGV. V dropped 1 base and J dropped 4 bases, with 10 bases sitting between them. CDR3 size: 15 residues. The CDR3 nucleotides are TGTGCCAGCAGCTTAGGGCTAGCCGGCACCGGGGAGCTGTTTTTT. This sequence encodes CASSLGLAGTGELFF. The whole variable domain, filled in from reference TRBV11-2 and TRBJ2-2, reads EAGVAQSPRYKIIEKRQSVAFWCNPISGHATLYWYQQILGQGPKLLIQFQNNGVVDDSQLPKDRFSAERLKGVDSTLKIQPAKLEDSAVYLCASSLGLAGTGELFFGEGSRLTVL.

V is TRBV4-2 and J is TRBJ2-2, with a weak D call TRBD1 (6 bases). The CDR3 loop spans 15 amino acids. Trimming took 3 bases from V and 5 from J, leaving 13 bases between them. Germline assignment: CDR1 LGHNA and CDR2 YNFKEQ. In DNA, the CDR3 is TGTGCCAGCAGCCAGACCGTGGGGGCGACCGGGGAGCTGTTTTTT. It encodes CASSQTVGATGELFF.

The J gene is TRBJ1-6, the V gene TRBV6-5, with no clear D. The CDR3 totals 14 residues. The germline gives CDR1 MNHEY, CDR2 SVGAGI. V lost 6 bases to trimming and J lost 9 bases, with 15 bases between them. DNA for the CDR3: TGTGCCAGCAGCTCCAAGGAGGGAACTTCACCCCTCCACTTT. Its translation is CASSSKEGTSPLHF.

This chain links TRBV7-2 with TRBJ2-1, with D possibly being TRBD2 (5 bases). V gave up 2 bases and J gave up 7 bases, with 15 bases separating them. The germline V gene has CDR1 SGHTA and CDR2 FQGNSA. The CDR3 spans 15 residues. Written as DNA, the CDR3 is TGTGCCAGCAGCTTAATGGTGGGAGTAACAAATGAGCAGTTCTTC. It is translated as CASSLMVGVTNEQFF.

This rearrangement joins TRBV7-2 to TRBJ2-7; tentative D call: TRBD2 (5 bases). Trimming pared 4 bases from V and 4 bases from J, leaving 8 bases between. The germline V gene has CDR1 SGHTA and CDR2 FQGNSA. This CDR3 has 12 amino acids. In nucleotides, the CDR3 is TGTGCCAGCAGCTCCCGGGGTTACGAGCAGTACTTC. It specifies CASSSRGYEQYF.

CDR3 coding DNA: TGTGCCAGCAGCTTGCAAACAGGGGGATCGTCACCCCTCCACTTT. Translating it yields CASSLQTGGSSPLHF. The chain carries TRBV5-4 and TRBJ1-6, with 8 bases matching TRBD1. Looked up from germline, CDR1 is SGHNT and CDR2 is YYREEE (reference sequence). The CDR3 has 15 amino acids. J was trimmed by 10 bases and V by 1 base; bases with no gene match: 7.

The chain couples TRBV30 to TRBJ1-3, with D perhaps matching TRBD1 (6 bases). The CDR3 totals 14 residues. Germline lookup yields CDR1 GTSNPN and CDR2 SVGIG (reference sequence). Trimming cost V 0 bases and J 1 base, with 7 bases left between them. This CDR3 is CAWSVGTSGNTIYF. The DNA for the CDR3 is TGTGCCTGGAGTGTGGGGACATCTGGAAACACCATATATTTT.

The chain uses TRBV18 and TRBJ1-4, with D hard to call. This CDR3 has 16 amino acids. The ends were cut back, 4 bases at V and 0 bases at J, with 12 bases in the middle. Looked up from germline, CDR1 is KGHSH and CDR2 is LQKENI. CDR3 amino acids: CASSLNRFTTNEKLFF. As DNA, the CDR3 is TGTGCCAGCTCACTCAACCGGTTCACAACTAATGAAAAACTGTTTTTT.

The chain recombines TRBV27 with TRBJ2-3, with TRBD2 identical over 8 bases. Germline CDR1 MNHEY, CDR2 SMNVEV (reference sequence). Losses at the gene ends were 3 bases for V and 0 bases for J; bases not matched to a gene: 2. The CDR3 is 15 residues long. The CDR3 DNA sequence: TGTGCCAGCAGTTTCCTAGCGGGTAGCACAGATACGCAGTATTTT. This codes for CASSFLAGSTDTQYF.

This chain joins TRBV7-8 and TRBJ2-1; D is possibly TRBD1 (6 bases). This CDR3 spans 14 amino acids. V lost 3 bases and J lost 4, with 10 bases in between. Per germline, CDR1 SGHVS and CDR2 FQNEAQ. The CDR3 region has the DNA TGTGCCAGCAGCTTTCCCGGACAGTACAATGAGCAGTTCTTC. It translates to CASSFPGQYNEQFF.

For this clone: The sample contains more than one DNA sequence encoding this CDR3. The chain has TRBV7-9 and TRBJ1-1; D not resolved. CDR1 is SEHNR and CDR2 is FQNEAQ in the germline V gene (reference sequence). The V gene lost 1 base and the J gene lost 1 base, with 4 bases spanning the gap. This CDR3 has 13 amino acids. The CDR3 is CASSLEQNTEAFF. In nucleotides, the CDR3 is TGTGCCAGCAGCTTAGAACAGAACACTGAAGCTTTCTTT. The full variable domain, rest sourced from reference TRBV7-9 and TRBJ1-1, is DTGVSQNPRHKITKRGQNVTFRCDPISEHNRLYWYRQTLGQGPEFLTYFQNEAQLEKSRLLSDRFSAERPKGSFSTLEIQRTEQGDSAMYLCASSLEQNTEAFFGQGTRLTVV.